These T cell receptor beta chains were read from a single sample in a study of blood T cell repertoires in COVID-19. The protocol was immunoSEQ multiplex PCR, while the TCRdb copy is restricted to in-frame clones and leaves out a portion. The table lists 180,000 or so clones, 70% to 85% of them singletons. The sequenced material came from peripheral blood. These receptors were taken from a man in his 60s who had recovered from COVID-19. CDR3s include the opening cysteine and the closing phenylalanine or tryptophan. A D gene is named only where the DNA matches it firmly. For some rows the clone size is stated as once, few or many, or as a class when expanded; others skip it.

J gene: TRBJ1-5
V gene: TRBV5-6
D gene: NA
clone size: once
CDR3 DNA: TGTGCCAGCAGCTTGGAGGCAGGATATCAGCCCCAGCATTTT
CDR3 protein: CASSLEAGYQPQHF

J gene: TRBJ1-5
V gene: TRBV6-8
D gene: TRBD1
clone size: NA
CDR3 DNA: TGTGCCAGCAGTTTTAACAGGGGGAATTTGTGTCAGCCCCAGCATTTT
CDR3 protein: CASSFNRGNLCQPQHF

J gene: TRBJ2-2
V gene: TRBV19
D gene: TRBD2
clone size: NA
CDR3 DNA: TGTGCCAGTAGGCCCGAGATAGCGGGGGGGCCAGGGGAGCTGTTTTTT
CDR3 protein: CASRPEIAGGPGELFF

J gene: TRBJ1-4
V gene: TRBV5-5
D gene: TRBD1
clone size: once
CDR3 DNA: TGTGCCAGCAGCTTTCAAGGACAGGGGGAAAAACTGTTTTTT
CDR3 protein: CASSFQGQGEKLFF

J gene: TRBJ1-5
V gene: TRBV12-3/TRBV12-4
D gene: NA
clone size: NA
CDR3 DNA: TGTGCCAGCAGTTTGGCGGAGCCCCAGCATTTT
CDR3 protein: CASSLAEPQHF

J gene: TRBJ2-5
V gene: TRBV29-1
D gene: TRBD1
clone size: NA
CDR3 DNA: TGCAGCTCCAGAGGAGACAGGGGAGGCGAGACCCAGTACTTC
CDR3 protein: CSSRGDRGGETQYF

J gene: TRBJ2-1
V gene: TRBV6-2/TRBV6-3
D gene: NA
clone size: NA
CDR3 DNA: TGTGCCAGCAGCACCCCCAGGGGAATAAGGCAGTTCTTC
CDR3 protein: CASSTPRGIRQFF

J gene: TRBJ2-6
V gene: TRBV3-1/TRBV3-2
D gene: TRBD2
clone size: NA
CDR3 DNA: TGTGCCAGCAGCCAAGGACTAGCGGGCCTCTCTGGGGCCAACGTCCTGACTTTC
CDR3 protein: CASSQGLAGLSGANVLTF

J gene: TRBJ2-7
V gene: TRBV9
D gene: TRBD2
clone size: NA
CDR3 DNA: TGTGCCAGCAGCGTAGAACCAGCGGGGCCCTACGAGCAGTACTTC
CDR3 protein: CASSVEPAGPYEQYF

J gene: TRBJ1-2
V gene: TRBV19
D gene: NA
clone size: NA
CDR3 DNA: TGTGCCAGTAGTATTAGCGATGGCTACACCTTC
CDR3 protein: CASSISDGYTF

J gene: TRBJ2-5
V gene: TRBV2
D gene: TRBD1
clone size: NA
CDR3 DNA: TGTGCCAGCAGGGCTCCGGGACAGGGGGTCGCCCAGTACTTC
CDR3 protein: CASRAPGQGVAQYF

J gene: TRBJ2-4
V gene: TRBV11-1
D gene: TRBD2
clone size: NA
CDR3 DNA: TGTGCCAGCAGCCCGAGCGGGACTAGCCCTAGTCAGTACTTC
CDR3 protein: CASSPSGTSPSQYF

J gene: TRBJ1-1
V gene: TRBV24-1
D gene: TRBD1
clone size: NA
CDR3 DNA: TGTGCCACCAGTGGAGGACAGGGTTCCCACCCCTCTGAAGCTTTCTTT
CDR3 protein: CATSGGQGSHPSEAFF

J gene: TRBJ2-5
V gene: TRBV29-1
D gene: NA
clone size: NA
CDR3 DNA: TGCAGCGCCCCGGCCGCGACAGGGACTCGAGAGACCCAGTACTTC
CDR3 protein: CSAPAATGTRETQYF

J gene: TRBJ1-4
V gene: TRBV3-1/TRBV3-2
D gene: TRBD1
clone size: NA
CDR3 DNA: TGTGCCAGCAGCCAAGTAACCCGGGACAGGGGAATTGCTAATGAAAAACTGTTTTTT
CDR3 protein: CASSQVTRDRGIANEKLFF

J gene: TRBJ2-2
V gene: TRBV3-1/TRBV3-2
D gene: NA
clone size: NA
CDR3 DNA: TGTGCCAGCAGCCAAAGAGGGAGGCAGGGCGGCACCGGGGAGCTGTTTTTT
CDR3 protein: CASSQRGRQGGTGELFF

J gene: TRBJ1-2
V gene: TRBV11-2
D gene: NA
clone size: NA
CDR3 DNA: TGTGCCAGCAGCTTATACGGGGAAGGCTACACCTTC
CDR3 protein: CASSLYGEGYTF

J gene: TRBJ1-5
V gene: TRBV7-9
D gene: NA
clone size: NA
CDR3 DNA: TGTGCCAGCAGCTTCGGGAATCAGCCCCAGCATTTT
CDR3 protein: CASSFGNQPQHF

J gene: TRBJ1-1
V gene: TRBV7-9
D gene: NA
clone size: NA
CDR3 DNA: TGTGCCAGCAGCTTTTTGAGGACTGAAGCTTTCTTT
CDR3 protein: CASSFLRTEAFF

J gene: TRBJ1-2
V gene: TRBV28
D gene: NA
clone size: NA
CDR3 DNA: TGTGCCAGCAGAAGTAGGCGGCACTATGGCTACACCTTC
CDR3 protein: CASRSRRHYGYTF

J gene: TRBJ2-1
V gene: TRBV5-1
D gene: NA
clone size: NA
CDR3 DNA: TGCGCCAGCAGCCCGGACTCGATTGGCAATGAGCAGTTCTTC
CDR3 protein: CASSPDSIGNEQFF

J gene: TRBJ1-5
V gene: TRBV5-5
D gene: NA
clone size: NA
CDR3 DNA: TGTGCCAGCAGCTTGGCGGCAGGTAGCAATCAGCCCCAGCATTTT
CDR3 protein: CASSLAAGSNQPQHF

J gene: TRBJ2-7
V gene: TRBV10-3
D gene: TRBD1
clone size: NA
CDR3 DNA: TGTGCCATCAGTGAAGGGGGCACGAGCTACGAGCAGTACTTC
CDR3 protein: CAISEGGTSYEQYF

J gene: TRBJ2-5
V gene: TRBV6-5
D gene: TRBD1
clone size: NA
CDR3 DNA: TGTGCCAGCAGTTACTCCTTTTCACAGGGGCAAGAGACCCAGTACTTC
CDR3 protein: CASSYSFSQGQETQYF

J gene: TRBJ1-2
V gene: TRBV6-6
D gene: TRBD1
clone size: NA
CDR3 DNA: TGTGCCAGCAGTCCTCCAGGGGGCTATGGCTACACCTTC
CDR3 protein: CASSPPGGYGYTF

J gene: TRBJ1-2
V gene: TRBV7-3
D gene: NA
clone size: NA
CDR3 DNA: TGTGCCAGCAGCTTATCAGGGTACGGCTACACCTTC
CDR3 protein: CASSLSGYGYTF

J gene: TRBJ2-5
V gene: TRBV2
D gene: TRBD1
clone size: NA
CDR3 DNA: TGTGCCAGCAGCGCCGGACAGGGCGGTGTAGAGACCCAGTACTTC
CDR3 protein: CASSAGQGGVETQYF